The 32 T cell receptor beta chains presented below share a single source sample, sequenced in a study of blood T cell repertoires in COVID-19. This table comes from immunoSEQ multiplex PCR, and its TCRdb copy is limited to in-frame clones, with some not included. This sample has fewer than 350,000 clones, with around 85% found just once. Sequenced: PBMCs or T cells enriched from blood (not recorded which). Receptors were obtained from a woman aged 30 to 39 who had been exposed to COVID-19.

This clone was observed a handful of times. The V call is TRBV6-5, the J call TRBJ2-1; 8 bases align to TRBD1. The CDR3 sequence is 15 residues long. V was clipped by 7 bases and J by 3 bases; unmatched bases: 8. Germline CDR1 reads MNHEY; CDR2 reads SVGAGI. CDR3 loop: CASNPQGGDYNEQFF. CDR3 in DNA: TGTGCCAGCAATCCACAGGGGGGTGACTACAATGAGCAGTTCTTC.

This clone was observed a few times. The CDR3 nucleotides read TGTGCCAGCAGCATGATCCGGGGGGGCGTCACCGGGGAGCTGTTTTTT. Translated, it gives CASSMIRGGVTGELFF. V gene TRBV13 combines with J gene TRBJ2-2; 8 bases are shared with TRBD2. The V gene's germline CDR1 is PRHDT and CDR2 FYEKMQ (reference sequence). The CDR3 sequence is 16 residues long. V was clipped by 5 bases and J by 4 bases; unmatched bases: 9.

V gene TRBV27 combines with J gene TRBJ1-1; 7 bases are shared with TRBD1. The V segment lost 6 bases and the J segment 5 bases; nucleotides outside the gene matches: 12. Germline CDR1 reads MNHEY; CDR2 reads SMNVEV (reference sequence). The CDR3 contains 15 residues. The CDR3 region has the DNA TGTGCCAGCAGAACCAGGGGGGCGAGGAAAACTGAAGCTTTCTTT. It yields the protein CASRTRGARKTEAFF.

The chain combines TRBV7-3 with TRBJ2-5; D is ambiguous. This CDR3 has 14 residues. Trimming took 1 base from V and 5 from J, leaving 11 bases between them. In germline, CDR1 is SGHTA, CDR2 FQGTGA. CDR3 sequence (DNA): TGTGCCAGCAGCTTAAAATCGGGTTTGGAGACCCAGTACTTC. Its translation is CASSLKSGLETQYF.

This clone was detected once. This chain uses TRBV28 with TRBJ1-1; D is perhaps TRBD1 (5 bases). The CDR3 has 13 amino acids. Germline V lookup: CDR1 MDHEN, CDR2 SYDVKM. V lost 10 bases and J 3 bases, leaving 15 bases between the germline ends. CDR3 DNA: TGTGCCACCATTGGGGAGGGGTACACTGAAGCTTTCTTT. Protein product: CATIGEGYTEAFF.

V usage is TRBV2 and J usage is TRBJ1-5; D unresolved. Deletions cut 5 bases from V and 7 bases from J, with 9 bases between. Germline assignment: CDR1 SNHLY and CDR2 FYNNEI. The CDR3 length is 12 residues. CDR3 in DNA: TGTGCCAGCAGTCCTCAAGCCCAGCCCCAGCATTTT. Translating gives CASSPQAQPQHF.

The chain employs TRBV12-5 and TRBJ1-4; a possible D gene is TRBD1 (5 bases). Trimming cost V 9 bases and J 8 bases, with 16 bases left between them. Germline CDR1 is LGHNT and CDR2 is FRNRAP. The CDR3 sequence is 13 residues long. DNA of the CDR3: TGTGCTAGCCGGATGGACAAGGGCGAAAAACTGTTTTTT. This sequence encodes CASRMDKGEKLFF.

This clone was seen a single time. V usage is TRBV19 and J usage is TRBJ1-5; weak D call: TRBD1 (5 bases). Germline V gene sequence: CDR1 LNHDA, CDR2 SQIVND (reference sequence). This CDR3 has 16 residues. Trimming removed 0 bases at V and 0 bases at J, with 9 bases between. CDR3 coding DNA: TGTGCCAGTAGTATAGAAACAGGTTATAGCAATCAGCCCCAGCATTTT. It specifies CASSIETGYSNQPQHF.

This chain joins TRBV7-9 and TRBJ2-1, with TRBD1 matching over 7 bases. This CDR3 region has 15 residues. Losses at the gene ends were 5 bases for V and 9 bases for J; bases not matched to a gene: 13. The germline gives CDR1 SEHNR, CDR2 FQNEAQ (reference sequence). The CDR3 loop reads CASSPPTGSLGEQFF. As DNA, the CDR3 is TGTGCCAGCAGCCCCCCGACAGGGTCCCTTGGTGAGCAGTTCTTC. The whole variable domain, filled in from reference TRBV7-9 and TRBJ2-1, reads DTGVSQNPRHKITKRGQNVTFRCDPISEHNRLYWYRQTLGQGPEFLTYFQNEAQLEKSRLLSDRFSAERPKGSFSTLEIQRTEQGDSAMYLCASSPPTGSLGEQFFGPGTRLTVL.

CDR3 coding DNA: TGTGCCTGGAGTTCCTGGGGGGGCCCGACTGGAAACACCATATATTTT. Its translation is CAWSSWGGPTGNTIYF. This rearrangement joins TRBV30 to TRBJ1-3; a possible D gene is TRBD1 (6 bases). Germline CDR1 and CDR2: GTSNPN and SVGIG (reference sequence). V lost 2 bases, J lost 2 bases, and 16 bases lay in between. CDR3 length equals 16 residues.

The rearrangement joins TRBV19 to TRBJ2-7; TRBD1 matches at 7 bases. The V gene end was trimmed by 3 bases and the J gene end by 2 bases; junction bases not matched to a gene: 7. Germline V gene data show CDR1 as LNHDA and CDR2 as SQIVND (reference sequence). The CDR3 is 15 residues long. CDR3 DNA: TGTGCCAGTAGTATCTGGGGGACAGCACCCTACGAGCAGTACTTC. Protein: CASSIWGTAPYEQYF.

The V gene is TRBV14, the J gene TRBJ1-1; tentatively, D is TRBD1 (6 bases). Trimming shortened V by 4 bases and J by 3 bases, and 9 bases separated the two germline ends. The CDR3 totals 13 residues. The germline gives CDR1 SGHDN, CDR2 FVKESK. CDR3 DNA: TGTGCCAGCAGCCCCTGGACAGACACTGAAGCTTTCTTT. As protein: CASSPWTDTEAFF.

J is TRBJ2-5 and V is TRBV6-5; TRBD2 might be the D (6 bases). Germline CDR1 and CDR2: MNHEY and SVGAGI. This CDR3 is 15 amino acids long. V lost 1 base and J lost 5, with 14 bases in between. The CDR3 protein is CASSYFGGSEETQYF. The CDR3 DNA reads TGTGCCAGCAGTTACTTCGGAGGGAGTGAGGAGACCCAGTACTTC.

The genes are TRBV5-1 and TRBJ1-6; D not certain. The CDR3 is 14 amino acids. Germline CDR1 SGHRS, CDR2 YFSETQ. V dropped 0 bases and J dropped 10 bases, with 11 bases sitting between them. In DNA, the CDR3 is TGCGCCAGCAGCTTGGCCGGGGTACAATCACCCCTCCACTTT. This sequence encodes CASSLAGVQSPLHF. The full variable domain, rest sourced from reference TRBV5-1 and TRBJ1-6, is KAGVTQTPRYLIKTRGQQVTLSCSPISGHRSVSWYQQTPGQGLQFLFEYFSETQRNKGNFPGRFSGRQFSNSRSEMNVSTLELGDSALYLCASSLAGVQSPLHFGNGTRLTVT.

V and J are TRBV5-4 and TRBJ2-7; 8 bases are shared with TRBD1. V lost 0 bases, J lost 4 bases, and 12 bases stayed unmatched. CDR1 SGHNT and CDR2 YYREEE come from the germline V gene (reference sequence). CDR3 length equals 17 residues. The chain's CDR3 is CASSLVVGSGGAYEQYF. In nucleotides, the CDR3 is TGTGCCAGCAGCTTGGTAGTTGGGTCAGGGGGCGCGTACGAGCAGTACTTC.

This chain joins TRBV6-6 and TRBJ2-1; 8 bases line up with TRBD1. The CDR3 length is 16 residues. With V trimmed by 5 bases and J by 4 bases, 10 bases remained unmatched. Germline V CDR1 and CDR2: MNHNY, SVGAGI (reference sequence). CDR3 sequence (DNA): TGTGCCAGCAGTAGCGTACCGGGACAGGTGTACAATGAGCAGTTCTTC. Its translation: CASSSVPGQVYNEQFF.

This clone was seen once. The CDR3 coding sequence is TGCAGCGTTGTTCCTACAGGGGGGAATTCACCCCTCCACTTT. Amino acids: CSVVPTGGNSPLHF. This sequence joins TRBV29-1 and TRBJ1-6, with 8 bases matching TRBD1. Germline V lookup: CDR1 SQVTM, CDR2 ANQGSEA. V lost 4 bases and J lost 7; bases outside the gene matches: 6. The CDR3 is 14 residues long.

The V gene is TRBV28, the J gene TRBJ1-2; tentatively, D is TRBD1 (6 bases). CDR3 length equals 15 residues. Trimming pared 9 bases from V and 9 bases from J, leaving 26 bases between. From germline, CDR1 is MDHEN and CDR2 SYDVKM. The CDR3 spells CARGKGTDSLYSYTF. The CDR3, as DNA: TGTGCCAGGGGAAAGGGCACGGACAGTCTCTACAGCTACACCTTC.

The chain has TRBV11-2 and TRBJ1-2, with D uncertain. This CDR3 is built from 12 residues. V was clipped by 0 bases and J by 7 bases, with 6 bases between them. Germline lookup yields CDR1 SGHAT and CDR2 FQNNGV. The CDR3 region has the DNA TGTGCCAGCAGCTTAGAAGGAGGTGGCTACACCTTC. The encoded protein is CASSLEGGGYTF. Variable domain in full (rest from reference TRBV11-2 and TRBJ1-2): EAGVAQSPRYKIIEKRQSVAFWCNPISGHATLYWYQQILGQGPKLLIQFQNNGVVDDSQLPKDRFSAERLKGVDSTLKIQPAKLEDSAVYLCASSLEGGGYTFGSGTRLTVV.

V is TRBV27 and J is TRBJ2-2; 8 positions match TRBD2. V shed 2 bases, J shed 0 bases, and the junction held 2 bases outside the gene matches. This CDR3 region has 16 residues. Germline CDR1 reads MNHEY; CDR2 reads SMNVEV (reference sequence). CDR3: CASSLAGGSNTGELFF. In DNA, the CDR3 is TGTGCCAGCAGTTTAGCGGGGGGCTCGAACACCGGGGAGCTGTTTTTT.

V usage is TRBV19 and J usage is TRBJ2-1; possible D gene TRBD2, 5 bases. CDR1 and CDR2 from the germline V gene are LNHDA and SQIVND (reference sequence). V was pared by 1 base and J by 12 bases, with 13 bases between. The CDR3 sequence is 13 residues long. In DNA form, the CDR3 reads TGTGCCAGTAGTATAGCGGAAGGAGGTGGGCAGTTCTTC. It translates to CASSIAEGGGQFF.

CDR3 sequence: CASRLRGSTDTQYF. The DNA of the CDR3 is TGTGCCAGCAGGCTCCGGGGTAGCACAGATACGCAGTATTTT. The chain is built from TRBV28 and TRBJ2-3; tentatively, D is TRBD2 (5 bases). Trimming removed 6 bases from V and 0 bases from J, with 10 bases in between. The CDR3 has 14 amino acids. Germline loops: CDR1 MDHEN, CDR2 SYDVKM. The full variable domain, its missing parts supplied by reference TRBV28 and TRBJ2-3, is DVKVTQSSRYLVKRTGEKVFLECVQDMDHENMFWYRQDPGLGLRLIYFSYDVKMKEKGDIPEGYSVSREKKERFSLILESASTNQTSMYLCASRLRGSTDTQYFGPGTRLTVL.

The CDR3 DNA is TGTGCCAGCAGTTTATCCGGACTAGTTACAGATACGCAGTATTTT. This gives the protein CASSLSGLVTDTQYF. This chain uses TRBV28 with TRBJ2-3, with 7 bases aligning to TRBD2. Trimming at V came to 1 base and at J to 3 bases, leaving 4 bases not matched to a gene. Per the germline V gene, CDR1 is MDHEN and CDR2 is SYDVKM. The CDR3 runs to 15 residues.

For the CDR3, the DNA is TGTGCCAGCAGCCCCGGACATACGCGCGGCTACACCTTC. This encodes CASSPGHTRGYTF. This sequence joins TRBV28 and TRBJ1-2; D possibly corresponds to TRBD1 (5 bases). V lost 6 bases and J 8 bases, leaving 16 bases between the germline ends. Germline V CDR1 and CDR2: MDHEN, SYDVKM. CDR3 length: 13 amino acids.

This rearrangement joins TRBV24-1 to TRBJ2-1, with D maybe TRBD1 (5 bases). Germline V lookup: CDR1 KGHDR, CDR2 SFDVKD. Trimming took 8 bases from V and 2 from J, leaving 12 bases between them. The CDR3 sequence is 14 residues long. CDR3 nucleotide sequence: TGTGCCACCATCAGGGCCCAAACCTACAATGAGCAGTTCTTC. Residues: CATIRAQTYNEQFF.

CDR3 sequence: CASSEKLAGYNEQFF. The DNA of the CDR3 is TGTGCCAGCAGTGAAAAACTAGCGGGCTACAATGAGCAGTTCTTC. This rearrangement joins TRBV2 to TRBJ2-1; 9 bases line up with TRBD2. This CDR3 region has 15 residues. CDR1 and CDR2 from the germline V gene are SNHLY and FYNNEI. The J segment lost 3 bases and the V segment lost 2 bases, leaving 2 bases of the junction unmatched.

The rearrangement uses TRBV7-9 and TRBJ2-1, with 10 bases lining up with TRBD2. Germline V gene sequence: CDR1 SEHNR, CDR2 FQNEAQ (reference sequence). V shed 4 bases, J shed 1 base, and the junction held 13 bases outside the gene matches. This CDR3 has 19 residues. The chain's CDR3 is CASSSDLGSGRGSYNEQFF. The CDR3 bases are TGTGCCAGCAGCTCCGACTTGGGAAGCGGGAGGGGATCCTACAATGAGCAGTTCTTC.

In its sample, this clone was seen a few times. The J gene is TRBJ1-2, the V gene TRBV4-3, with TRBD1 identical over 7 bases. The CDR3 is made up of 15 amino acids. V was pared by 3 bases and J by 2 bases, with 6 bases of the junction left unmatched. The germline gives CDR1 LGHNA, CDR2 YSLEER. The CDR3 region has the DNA TGCGCCAGCAGCCAGAACAGGGGTCCCAACTATGGCTACACCTTC. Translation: CASSQNRGPNYGYTF.

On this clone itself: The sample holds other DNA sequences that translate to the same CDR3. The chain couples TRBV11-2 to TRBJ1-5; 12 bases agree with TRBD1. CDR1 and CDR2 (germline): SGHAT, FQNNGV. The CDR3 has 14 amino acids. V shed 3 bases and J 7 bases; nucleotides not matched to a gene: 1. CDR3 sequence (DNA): TGTGCCAGCAGCTTGGGGACAGGGGGCCAGCCCCAGCATTTT. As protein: CASSLGTGGQPQHF.

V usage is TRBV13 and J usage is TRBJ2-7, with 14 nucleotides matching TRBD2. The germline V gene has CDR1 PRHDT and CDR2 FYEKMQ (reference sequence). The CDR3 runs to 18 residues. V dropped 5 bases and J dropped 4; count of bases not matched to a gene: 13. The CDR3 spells CASSLQRLAGGRMYEQYF. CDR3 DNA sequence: TGTGCCAGCAGCCTGCAAAGACTAGCGGGGGGGCGGATGTACGAGCAGTACTTC.

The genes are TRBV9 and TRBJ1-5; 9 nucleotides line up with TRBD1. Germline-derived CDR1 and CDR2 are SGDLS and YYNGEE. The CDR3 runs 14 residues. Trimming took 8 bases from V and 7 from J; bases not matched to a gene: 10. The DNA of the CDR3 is TGTGCCAGTCAGGAGAGGGGGACAGGGCAGCCCCAGCATTTT. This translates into CASQERGTGQPQHF. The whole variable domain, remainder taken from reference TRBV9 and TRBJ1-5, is DSGVTQTPKHLITATGQRVTLRCSPRSGDLSVYWYQQSLDQGLQFLIQYYNGEERAKGNILERFSAQQFPDLHSELNLSSLELGDSALYFCASQERGTGQPQHFGDGTRLSIL.

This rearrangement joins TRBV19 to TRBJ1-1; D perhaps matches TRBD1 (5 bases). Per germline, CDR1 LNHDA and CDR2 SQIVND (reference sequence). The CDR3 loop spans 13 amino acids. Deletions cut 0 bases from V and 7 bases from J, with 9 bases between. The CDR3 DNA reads TGTGCCAGTAGTATAGATCCGGGGGGTGAAGCTTTCTTT. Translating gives CASSIDPGGEAFF.